This T cell receptor (beta chain) came from a study of blood T cell repertoires in COVID-19. The wider study: The United States, Italy and Spain provided the acute and convalescent COVID-19 samples.

Assay used: immunoSEQ multiplex PCR; TCRdb lists only in-frame clones, some missing. The sample shows about 370,000 clones, about nine tenths of them seen only once. Resolution of symptoms, clearance, or two negative PCRs was present in recovered Cohort 3 donors. V was shortened by 1 base and J by 4 bases, with 4 bases between the two germline ends. Germline V gives CDR1 PRHDT, CDR2 FYEKMQ (reference sequence). This CDR3 contains 13 residues. The chain is built from TRBV13 and TRBJ2-2; D unresolved. Sequencing was performed on PBMCs or T cells enriched from blood (not recorded which). The receptor was derived from a woman younger than 45 who had recovered from COVID-19. Written as DNA, the CDR3 is TGTGCCAGCAGCTTAGAGCCCACCGGGGAGCTGTTTTTT. Protein product: CASSLEPTGELFF.